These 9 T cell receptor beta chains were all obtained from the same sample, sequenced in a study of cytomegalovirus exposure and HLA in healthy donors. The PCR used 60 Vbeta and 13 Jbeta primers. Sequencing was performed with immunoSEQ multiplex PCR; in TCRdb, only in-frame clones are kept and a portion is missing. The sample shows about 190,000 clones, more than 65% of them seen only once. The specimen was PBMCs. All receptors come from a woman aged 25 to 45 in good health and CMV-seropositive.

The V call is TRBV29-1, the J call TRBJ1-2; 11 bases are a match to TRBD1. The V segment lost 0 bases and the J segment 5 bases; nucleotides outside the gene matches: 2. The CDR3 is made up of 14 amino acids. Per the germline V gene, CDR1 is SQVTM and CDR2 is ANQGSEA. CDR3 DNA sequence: TGCAGCGTTGAAGATGGACAGGGGGCTTATGGCTACACCTTC. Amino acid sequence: CSVEDGQGAYGYTF.

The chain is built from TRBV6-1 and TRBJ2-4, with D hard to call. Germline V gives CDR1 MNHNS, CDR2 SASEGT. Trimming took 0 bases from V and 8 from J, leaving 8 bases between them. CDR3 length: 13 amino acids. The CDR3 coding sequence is TGTGCCAGCAGTGAAGCGCGGTCGTACATTCAGTACTTC. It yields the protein CASSEARSYIQYF.

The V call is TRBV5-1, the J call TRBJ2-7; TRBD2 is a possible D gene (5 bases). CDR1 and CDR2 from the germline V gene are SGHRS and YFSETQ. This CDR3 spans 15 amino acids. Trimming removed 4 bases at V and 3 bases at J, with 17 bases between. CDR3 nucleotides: TGCGCCAGCAGCCCAGTGGCGGCGGGTAGCTACGAGCAGTACTTC. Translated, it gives CASSPVAAGSYEQYF.

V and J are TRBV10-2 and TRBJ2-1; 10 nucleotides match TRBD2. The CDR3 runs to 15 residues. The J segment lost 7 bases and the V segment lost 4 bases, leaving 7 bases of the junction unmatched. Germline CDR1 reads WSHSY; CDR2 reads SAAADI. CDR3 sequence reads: CASSGGLAGDNEQFF. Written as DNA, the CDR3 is TGCGCCAGCAGTGGAGGGCTAGCGGGAGATAATGAGCAGTTCTTC.

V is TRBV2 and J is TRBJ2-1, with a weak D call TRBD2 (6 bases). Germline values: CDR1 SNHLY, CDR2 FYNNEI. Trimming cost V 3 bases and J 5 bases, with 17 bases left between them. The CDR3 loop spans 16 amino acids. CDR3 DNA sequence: TGTGCCAGCAGTGATAGGAGCGGGTTGGTCGACAATGAGCAGTTCTTC. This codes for CASSDRSGLVDNEQFF. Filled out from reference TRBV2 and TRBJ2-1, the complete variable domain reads EPEVTQTPSHQVTQMGQEVILRCVPISNHLYFYWYRQILGQKVEFLVSFYNNEISEKSEIFDDQFSVERPDGSNFTLKIRSTKLEDSAMYFCASSDRSGLVDNEQFFGPGTRLTVL.

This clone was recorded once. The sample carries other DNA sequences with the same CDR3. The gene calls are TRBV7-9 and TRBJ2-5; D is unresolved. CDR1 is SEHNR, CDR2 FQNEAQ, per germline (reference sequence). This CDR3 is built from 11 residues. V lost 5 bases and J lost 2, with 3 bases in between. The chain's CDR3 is CASSPQETQYF. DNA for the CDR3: TGTGCCAGCAGCCCTCAAGAGACCCAGTACTTC.

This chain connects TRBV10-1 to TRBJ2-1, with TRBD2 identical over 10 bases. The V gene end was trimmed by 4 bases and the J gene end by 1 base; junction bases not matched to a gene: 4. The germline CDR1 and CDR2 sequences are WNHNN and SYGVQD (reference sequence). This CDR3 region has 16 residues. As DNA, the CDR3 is TGCGCCAGCAGTGGGAAGCGGGAGGGGTCCTACAATGAGCAGTTCTTC. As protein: CASSGKREGSYNEQFF.

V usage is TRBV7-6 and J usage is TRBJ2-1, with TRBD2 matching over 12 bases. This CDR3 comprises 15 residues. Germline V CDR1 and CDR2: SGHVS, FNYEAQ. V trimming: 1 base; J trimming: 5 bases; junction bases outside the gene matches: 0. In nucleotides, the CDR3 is TGTGCCAGCAGCTTAGGACTAGCGGGGGACAATGAGCAGTTCTTC. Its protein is CASSLGLAGDNEQFF.

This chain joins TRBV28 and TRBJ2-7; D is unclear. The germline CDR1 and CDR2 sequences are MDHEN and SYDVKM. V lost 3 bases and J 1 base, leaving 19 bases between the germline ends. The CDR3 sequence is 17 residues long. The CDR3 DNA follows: TGTGCCAGCAGTTTGCGTCCAACGTATCCGACTTCCTACGAGCAGTACTTC. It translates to CASSLRPTYPTSYEQYF.